This T cell receptor beta chain was obtained from a study of T cells expressing NK-cell markers. Overall study context: Eight donors were sequenced, seven testing HCMV-seropositive and one testing seronegative.

This CDR3 contains 14 residues. CDR1 SGHVS and CDR2 FQNEAQ come from the germline V gene. TCRdb reprocessed the 5' RACE reads; each CDR3 protein has one entry and no DNA is given. Its clone listing holds a few hundred thousand distinct CDR3 sequences. A note on this clonotype: Its antigen is currently unknown.

Study conclusions and caveats: For a handful of donors, these clonotypes were likewise the leading ones in the CD3+CD56-NKG2C+ fraction.

Sequenced input: blood T cells: a sorted CD56 or NKG2C T cell subset, CD4+ or CD8+ T cells, or bulk PBMC T cells (not recorded which). This chain connects TRBV7-8 to TRBJ1-5; TCRdb calls TRBD1, which cannot be checked without DNA. The clonotype comes from a young man in good health. CDR3 amino acids: CASSLGRAQQPQHF.